The rows below give T cell receptor beta chains drawn from one sample of a study of breast tumors, draining lymph nodes, adjacent tissues. MiXCR, run by TCRdb on the multiplex PCR reads, gives a single entry per CDR3 protein. The table shows about 270,000 distinct CDR3 sequences, with roughly 31% occurring only once. The sequenced sample was axillary lymph node tissue. These receptors were obtained from a female donor with breast cancer. Some clones in this sample may be carry-over from other donors' samples. Both conserved end residues are part of each CDR3. Each record gives: J gene, V gene, D gene, clone size, CDR3 protein, CDR3 DNA. D genes are given only for firm matches. For some rows the clone size is stated as once, few or many, or as a class when expanded; others skip it.

j_gene: TRBJ1-2; v_gene: TRBV12-3/TRBV12-4; d_gene: .; abundance: .; CDR3aa: CASSFTGISNYGYTF; CDR3nt: TGTGCCAGCAGTTTCACAGGGATCAGCAACTATGGCTACACCTTC
j_gene: TRBJ2-6; v_gene: TRBV15; d_gene: .; abundance: many; CDR3aa: CATSRTSAGGANVLTF; CDR3nt: TGTGCCACCAGCAGGACATCCGCAGGTGGGGCCAACGTCCTGACTTTC
j_gene: TRBJ2-5; v_gene: TRBV7-3; d_gene: .; abundance: many; CDR3aa: CASSRDPNGAQYF; CDR3nt: TGTGCCAGCAGCCGGGACCCGAACGGGGCCCAGTACTTC
j_gene: TRBJ2-2; v_gene: TRBV6-1; d_gene: .; abundance: .; CDR3aa: CASRGYGDTGELFF; CDR3nt: TGTGCCAGCAGGGGCTATGGGGACACCGGGGAGCTGTTTTTT
j_gene: TRBJ2-7; v_gene: TRBV6-5; d_gene: .; abundance: few; CDR3aa: CASSYRGLTSYEQYF; CDR3nt: TGTGCCAGCAGTTACAGGGGCTTAACATCCTACGAGCAGTACTTC
j_gene: TRBJ2-7; v_gene: TRBV6-2/TRBV6-3; d_gene: .; abundance: few; CDR3aa: CASSHRREVYEQYF; CDR3nt: TGTGCCAGCAGTCACCGTCGGGAAGTCTACGAGCAGTACTTC
j_gene: TRBJ2-4; v_gene: TRBV12-3/TRBV12-4; d_gene: TRBD2; abundance: few; CDR3aa: CASSPTSGSVYIQYF; CDR3nt: TGTGCCAGCAGTCCGACTAGCGGGAGTGTATACATTCAGTACTTC
j_gene: TRBJ2-2; v_gene: TRBV25-1; d_gene: TRBD1; abundance: many; CDR3aa: CARTGTTGELFF; CDR3nt: TGTGCCAGGACAGGGACCACCGGGGAGCTGTTTTTT
j_gene: TRBJ1-3; v_gene: TRBV2; d_gene: .; abundance: .; CDR3aa: CASSEVPGSGNTIYF; CDR3nt: TGTGCCAGCAGTGAAGTTCCGGGATCTGGAAACACCATATATTTT
j_gene: TRBJ2-1; v_gene: TRBV7-8; d_gene: .; abundance: many; CDR3aa: CASSLNPGQVLSNEQFF; CDR3nt: TGTGCCAGCAGCTTAAATCCAGGGCAGGTCCTTAGCAATGAGCAGTTCTTC
j_gene: TRBJ2-3; v_gene: TRBV11-1; d_gene: TRBD2; abundance: .; CDR3aa: CAWSLGLASTDTQYF; CDR3nt: TGTGCCTGGAGCCTCGGACTAGCGAGCACAGATACGCAGTATTTT
j_gene: TRBJ2-7; v_gene: TRBV3-1; d_gene: TRBD2; abundance: many; CDR3aa: CASSYGTSGNEQYF; CDR3nt: TGTGCCAGCAGCTACGGGACTAGCGGGAACGAGCAGTACTTC
j_gene: TRBJ2-1; v_gene: TRBV14; d_gene: TRBD2; abundance: many; CDR3aa: CASSRLTSGGYNEQFF; CDR3nt: TGTGCCAGCAGCCGGTTGACTAGCGGGGGCTACAATGAGCAGTTCTTC
j_gene: TRBJ1-1; v_gene: TRBV25-1; d_gene: TRBD1; abundance: many; CDR3aa: CASREQGVSGEAFF; CDR3nt: TGTGCCAGCAGGGAACAGGGGGTAAGTGGAGAAGCTTTCTTT
j_gene: TRBJ2-4; v_gene: TRBV5-1; d_gene: TRBD1; abundance: .; CDR3aa: CASRDTGQGNNIQYF; CDR3nt: TGCGCCAGCAGAGATACGGGACAGGGAAACAACATTCAGTACTTC
j_gene: TRBJ2-5; v_gene: TRBV20-1; d_gene: TRBD2; abundance: many; CDR3aa: CSARLRTSGQETQYF; CDR3nt: TGCAGTGCTCGTTTAAGGACTAGCGGGCAAGAGACCCAGTACTTC
j_gene: TRBJ1-2; v_gene: TRBV7-2; d_gene: .; abundance: .; CDR3aa: CASSPPLAGDGGYTF; CDR3nt: TGTGCCAGCAGCCCCCCACTAGCGGGAGACGGGGGCTACACCTTC
j_gene: TRBJ2-5; v_gene: TRBV2; d_gene: .; abundance: many; CDR3aa: CASKVGGWETQYF; CDR3nt: TGTGCCAGCAAGGTGGGGGGATGGGAGACCCAGTACTTC
j_gene: TRBJ2-5; v_gene: TRBV20-1; d_gene: .; abundance: many; CDR3aa: CSASSGRETQYF; CDR3nt: TGCAGTGCTAGTTCCGGGCGGGAGACCCAGTACTTC
j_gene: TRBJ1-2; v_gene: TRBV11-2; d_gene: TRBD1; abundance: many; CDR3aa: CASSLLRGTGQKMSGYTF; CDR3nt: TGTGCCAGCAGCTTACTTCGGGGCACGGGACAGAAGATGAGTGGCTACACCTTC
j_gene: TRBJ1-5; v_gene: TRBV6-5; d_gene: .; abundance: .; CDR3aa: CASRIAGESEHF; CDR3nt: TGTGCCAGCAGAATAGCGGGAGAGAGCGAGCATTTT
j_gene: TRBJ2-1; v_gene: TRBV7-6; d_gene: TRBD2; abundance: few; CDR3aa: CASSGTSGHSSYNEQLF; CDR3nt: TGTGCCAGCAGCGGGACTAGCGGCCATAGCTCCTACAATGAGCAGCTCTTC
j_gene: TRBJ1-3; v_gene: TRBV15; d_gene: .; abundance: .; CDR3aa: CATSRGQTNTIYF; CDR3nt: TGTGCCACCAGCCGCGGACAGACGAACACCATATATTTT
j_gene: TRBJ2-5; v_gene: TRBV4-1; d_gene: TRBD2; abundance: few; CDR3aa: CASSQEPISGSRGGETQYF; CDR3nt: TGCGCCAGCAGCCAAGAGCCGATTAGCGGGAGCAGGGGAGGAGAGACCCAGTACTTC
j_gene: TRBJ2-5; v_gene: TRBV20-1; d_gene: TRBD2; abundance: .; CDR3aa: CSAPASGRAETQYF; CDR3nt: TGCAGTGCCCCGGCTAGCGGGAGGGCCGAGACCCAGTACTTC
j_gene: TRBJ1-5; v_gene: TRBV19; d_gene: .; abundance: many; CDR3aa: CASTTPSQDTIRGGNQPQHF; CDR3nt: TGTGCCAGTACTACACCATCCCAGGACACCATTCGGGGAGGCAATCAGCCCCAGCATTTT
j_gene: TRBJ2-3; v_gene: TRBV20-1; d_gene: TRBD2; abundance: many; CDR3aa: CSAVGLATDTQYF; CDR3nt: TGCAGTGCCGTGGGACTAGCCACAGATACGCAGTATTTT
j_gene: TRBJ2-1; v_gene: TRBV5-1; d_gene: .; abundance: many; CDR3aa: CASSFSASAYNEQFF; CDR3nt: TGCGCCAGCAGCTTCTCGGCTAGCGCCTACAATGAGCAGTTCTTC
j_gene: TRBJ2-1; v_gene: TRBV11-2; d_gene: TRBD2; abundance: many; CDR3aa: CASSLDLGGGPKPEQFF; CDR3nt: TGTGCCAGCAGCTTAGATCTTGGGGGAGGGCCCAAGCCTGAGCAGTTCTTC
j_gene: TRBJ2-7; v_gene: TRBV20-1; d_gene: TRBD1; abundance: many; CDR3aa: CSVRPGQGIYEQYF; CDR3nt: TGCAGTGTGCGACCGGGACAGGGAATCTACGAGCAGTACTTC
j_gene: TRBJ1-2; v_gene: TRBV30; d_gene: TRBD1; abundance: many; CDR3aa: CAWDGTGSNYGYTF; CDR3nt: TGTGCCTGGGACGGGACAGGGAGTAACTATGGCTACACCTTC
j_gene: TRBJ2-5; v_gene: TRBV24-1; d_gene: .; abundance: .; CDR3aa: CATSEYTTGKEPRTF; CDR3nt: TGTGCCACCAGTGAATACACGACAGGCAAAGAGCCCCGTACCTTC
j_gene: TRBJ2-7; v_gene: TRBV4-1; d_gene: TRBD2; abundance: many; CDR3aa: CASSPSASGSYEQYF; CDR3nt: TGCGCCAGCAGCCCCTCCGCTAGCGGGTCCTACGAGCAGTACTTC
j_gene: TRBJ2-7; v_gene: TRBV7-6; d_gene: TRBD1; abundance: many; CDR3aa: CASSLRDRAHEQYF; CDR3nt: TGTGCCAGCAGCCTTCGGGACAGGGCCCACGAGCAGTACTTC
j_gene: TRBJ2-5; v_gene: TRBV11-2; d_gene: .; abundance: many; CDR3aa: CASSFRGGAETQYF; CDR3nt: TGTGCCAGCAGCTTTAGGGGGGGCGCGGAGACCCAGTACTTC